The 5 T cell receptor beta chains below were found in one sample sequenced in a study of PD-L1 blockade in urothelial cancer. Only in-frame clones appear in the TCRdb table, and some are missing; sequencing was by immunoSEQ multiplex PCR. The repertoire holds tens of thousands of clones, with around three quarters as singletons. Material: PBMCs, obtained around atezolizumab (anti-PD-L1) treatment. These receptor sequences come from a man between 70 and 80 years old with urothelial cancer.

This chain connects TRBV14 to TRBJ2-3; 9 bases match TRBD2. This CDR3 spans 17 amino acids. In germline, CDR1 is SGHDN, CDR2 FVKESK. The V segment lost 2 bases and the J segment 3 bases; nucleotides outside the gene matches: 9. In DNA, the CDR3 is TGTGCCAGCAGCCAAAGACGGGGGCTAGCGGGAACAGATACGCAGTATTTT. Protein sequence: CASSQRRGLAGTDTQYF. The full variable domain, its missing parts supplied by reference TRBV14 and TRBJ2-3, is EAGVTQFPSHSVIEKGQTVTLRCDPISGHDNLYWYRRVMGKEIKFLLHFVKESKQDESGMPNNRFLAERTGGTYSTLKVQPAELEDSGVYFCASSQRRGLAGTDTQYFGPGTRLTVL.

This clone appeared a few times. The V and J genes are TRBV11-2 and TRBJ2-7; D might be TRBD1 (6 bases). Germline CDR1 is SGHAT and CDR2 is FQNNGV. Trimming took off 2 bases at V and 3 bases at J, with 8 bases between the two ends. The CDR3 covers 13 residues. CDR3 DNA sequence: TGTGCCAGCAGCTTATTAGGGGGCTACGAGCAGTACTTC. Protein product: CASSLLGGYEQYF.

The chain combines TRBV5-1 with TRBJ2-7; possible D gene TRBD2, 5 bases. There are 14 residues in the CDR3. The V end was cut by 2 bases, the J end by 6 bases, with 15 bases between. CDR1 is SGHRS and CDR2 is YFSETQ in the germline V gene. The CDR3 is CASSFSGERGEQYF. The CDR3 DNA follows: TGCGCCAGCAGCTTCTCTGGGGAACGGGGCGAGCAGTACTTC.

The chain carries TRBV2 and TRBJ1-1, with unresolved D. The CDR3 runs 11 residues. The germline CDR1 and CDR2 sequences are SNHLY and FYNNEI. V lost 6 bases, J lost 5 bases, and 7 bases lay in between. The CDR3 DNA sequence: TGTGCCAGCAGGAGGAATACTGAAGCTTTCTTT. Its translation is CASRRNTEAFF.

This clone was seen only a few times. The DNA for the CDR3 is TGTGCCTACCGACAGGGCGAGACCTATGGCTACACCTTC. It encodes CAYRQGETYGYTF. This sequence joins TRBV30 and TRBJ1-2; 7 bases line up with TRBD1. V shed 7 bases and J 4 bases; nucleotides not matched to a gene: 9. CDR3 size: 13 residues. Germline CDR1 GTSNPN, CDR2 SVGIG (reference sequence).